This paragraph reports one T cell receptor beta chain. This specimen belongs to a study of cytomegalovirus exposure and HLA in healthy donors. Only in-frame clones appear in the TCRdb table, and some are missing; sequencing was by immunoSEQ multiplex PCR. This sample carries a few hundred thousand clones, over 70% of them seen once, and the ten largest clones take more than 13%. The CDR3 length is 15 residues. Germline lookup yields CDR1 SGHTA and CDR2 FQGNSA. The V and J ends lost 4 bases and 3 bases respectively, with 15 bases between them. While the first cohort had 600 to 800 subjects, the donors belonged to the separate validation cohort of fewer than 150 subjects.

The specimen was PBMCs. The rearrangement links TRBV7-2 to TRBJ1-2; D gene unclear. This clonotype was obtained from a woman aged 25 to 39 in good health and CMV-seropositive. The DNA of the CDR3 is TGTGCCAGCAGCTCCCACCCGAAACGTGACTATGGCTACACCTTC. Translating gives CASSSHPKRDYGYTF. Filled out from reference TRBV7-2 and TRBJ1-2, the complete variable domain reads GAGVSQSPSNKVTEKGKDVELRCDPISGHTALYWYRQSLGQGLEFLIYFQGNSAPDKSGLPSDRFSAERTGGSVSTLTIQRTQQEDSAVYLCASSSHPKRDYGYTFGSGTRLTVV.